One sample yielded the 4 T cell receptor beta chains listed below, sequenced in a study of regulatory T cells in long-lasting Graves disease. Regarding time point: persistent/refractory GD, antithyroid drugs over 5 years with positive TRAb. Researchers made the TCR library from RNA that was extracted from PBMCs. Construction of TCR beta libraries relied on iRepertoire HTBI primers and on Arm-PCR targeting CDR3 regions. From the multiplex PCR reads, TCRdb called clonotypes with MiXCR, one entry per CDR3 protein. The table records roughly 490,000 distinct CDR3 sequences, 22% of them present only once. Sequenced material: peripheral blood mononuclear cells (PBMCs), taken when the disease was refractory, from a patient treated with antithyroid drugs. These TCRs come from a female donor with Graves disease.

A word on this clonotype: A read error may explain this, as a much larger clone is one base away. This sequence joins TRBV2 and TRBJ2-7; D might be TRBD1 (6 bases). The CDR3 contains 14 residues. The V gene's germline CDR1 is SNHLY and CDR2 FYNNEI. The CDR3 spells CVSSATGSPHEQYF. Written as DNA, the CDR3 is TGTGTCAGCAGTGCAACAGGGTCCCCCCACGAGCAGTACTTC.

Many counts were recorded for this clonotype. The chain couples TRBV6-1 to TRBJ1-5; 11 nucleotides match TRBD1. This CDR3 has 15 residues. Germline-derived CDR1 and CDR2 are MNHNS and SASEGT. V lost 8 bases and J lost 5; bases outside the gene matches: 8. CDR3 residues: CASLLGQGDYQPQHF. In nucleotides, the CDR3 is TGTGCCAGCTTATTGGGACAGGGGGATTATCAGCCCCAGCATTTT.

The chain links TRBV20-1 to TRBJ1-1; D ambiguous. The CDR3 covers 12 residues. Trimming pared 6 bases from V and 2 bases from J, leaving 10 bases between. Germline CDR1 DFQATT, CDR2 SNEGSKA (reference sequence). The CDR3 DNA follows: TGCAGTGCACAGACAATTAACACTGAAGCTTTCTTT. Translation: CSAQTINTEAFF.

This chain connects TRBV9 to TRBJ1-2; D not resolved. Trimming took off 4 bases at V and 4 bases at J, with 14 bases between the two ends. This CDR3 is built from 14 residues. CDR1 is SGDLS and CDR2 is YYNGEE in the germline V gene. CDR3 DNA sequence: TGTGCCAGCAGCCCCCAGCCGGATCCCTATGGCTACACCTTC. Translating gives CASSPQPDPYGYTF.